These T cell receptor beta chains were read from a single sample in a study of T cell responses to AZD1222 COVID-19 vaccine. Profiled with immunoSEQ multiplex PCR; TCRdb holds only in-frame clones, not every one. The sample includes approximately 57,000 clones, about 90% of them seen just once. The starting material was peripheral blood, obtained on day 0 of AZD1222 vaccination. These TCRs come from an adult in good health. CDR3s include the opening cysteine and the closing phenylalanine or tryptophan. D genes are given only for firm matches. The size field is filled for only some rows; it gives once, few, many or a size class.

J gene: TRBJ2-5; D gene: TRBD2; V gene: TRBV9; clone size: .; CDR3 DNA: TGTGCCAGCACCAAGAGCGGGAACCAAGAGACCCAGTACTTC; CDR3 protein: CASTKSGNQETQYF
J gene: TRBJ1-1; D gene: TRBD1; V gene: TRBV28; clone size: .; CDR3 DNA: TGTGCCAGCAGTTTAGTAAGACAGGGGGCAAACTTTGCTTTCTTT; CDR3 protein: CASSLVRQGANFAFF
J gene: TRBJ1-1; D gene: .; V gene: TRBV4-1; clone size: .; CDR3 DNA: TGCGCCAGCAGCCAAGACCCAGGGGCGGATACTGAAGCTTTCTTT; CDR3 protein: CASSQDPGADTEAFF
J gene: TRBJ1-5; D gene: TRBD1; V gene: TRBV6-2/TRBV6-3; clone size: .; CDR3 DNA: TGTGCCAGCAGTCAACCGGGACAGGGGGCGGAACAGCCCCAGCATTTT; CDR3 protein: CASSQPGQGAEQPQHF
J gene: TRBJ2-1; D gene: TRBD2; V gene: TRBV2; clone size: .; CDR3 DNA: TGTGCCAGCAGTGGAGGCCTAGCGGGAAACTACAATGAGCAGTTCTTC; CDR3 protein: CASSGGLAGNYNEQFF
J gene: TRBJ1-1; D gene: TRBD1; V gene: TRBV7-8; clone size: once; CDR3 DNA: TGTGCCAGCAGCTTCCGGGACAGGGATCCTGAAGCTTTCTTT; CDR3 protein: CASSFRDRDPEAFF
J gene: TRBJ1-4; D gene: TRBD1; V gene: TRBV4-2; clone size: .; CDR3 DNA: TGTGCCAGCAGTCACAACATCGGACAGGGGGCCGAACTGTTTTTT; CDR3 protein: CASSHNIGQGAELFF
J gene: TRBJ1-4; D gene: TRBD1; V gene: TRBV5-1; clone size: .; CDR3 DNA: TGCGCCAGCAACCCAGGGACAGGGAGTGAAAAACTGTTTTTT; CDR3 protein: CASNPGTGSEKLFF
J gene: TRBJ2-7; D gene: .; V gene: TRBV29-1; clone size: .; CDR3 DNA: TGCAGCGTTTTAACAGGGTTTTCCTACGAGCAGTACTTC; CDR3 protein: CSVLTGFSYEQYF
J gene: TRBJ1-2; D gene: .; V gene: TRBV5-6; clone size: .; CDR3 DNA: TGTGCCAGCAGCTTGCCCCCGGGGGACTATGGCTACACCTTC; CDR3 protein: CASSLPPGDYGYTF
J gene: TRBJ1-2; D gene: .; V gene: TRBV7-9; clone size: .; CDR3 DNA: TGTGCCAGCAGCCCCGATTCTACCCCGGGCTACACCTTC; CDR3 protein: CASSPDSTPGYTF
J gene: TRBJ1-2; D gene: .; V gene: TRBV4-1; clone size: .; CDR3 DNA: TGCGCCAGCAGCCAAGAGTCCCCGGGGACCTATGGCTACACCTTC; CDR3 protein: CASSQESPGTYGYTF
J gene: TRBJ2-2; D gene: .; V gene: TRBV29-1; clone size: .; CDR3 DNA: TGCAGCGCCCAACTGAGGGGGGAGCTGTTTTTT; CDR3 protein: CSAQLRGELFF
J gene: TRBJ2-7; D gene: .; V gene: TRBV6-6; clone size: .; CDR3 DNA: TGTGCCAGCAGTCCAGGTTCCGAGCAGTACTTC; CDR3 protein: CASSPGSEQYF
J gene: TRBJ2-7; D gene: TRBD1; V gene: TRBV5-4; clone size: .; CDR3 DNA: TGTGCCAGCAGCTTCGGACAGGGGCTTTCCAACGAGCAGTACTTC; CDR3 protein: CASSFGQGLSNEQYF
J gene: TRBJ2-2; D gene: .; V gene: TRBV4-1; clone size: few; CDR3 DNA: TGCGCCAGCAGCCAACCGACCCCCACCGGGGAGCTGTTTTTT; CDR3 protein: CASSQPTPTGELFF
J gene: TRBJ1-5; D gene: .; V gene: TRBV6-6; clone size: .; CDR3 DNA: TGTGCCAGCAGTCCAAGCAAACGATCGACAGGCAATCAGCCCCAGCATTTT; CDR3 protein: CASSPSKRSTGNQPQHF
J gene: TRBJ1-2; D gene: TRBD1; V gene: TRBV5-1; clone size: .; CDR3 DNA: TGCGCCAGCAGCCCCGGGACAGATAACTATGGCTACACCTTC; CDR3 protein: CASSPGTDNYGYTF
J gene: TRBJ1-4; D gene: .; V gene: TRBV5-5; clone size: .; CDR3 DNA: TGTGCCAGCAGCCCGACAGCCAAAAATGAAAAACTGTTTTTT; CDR3 protein: CASSPTAKNEKLFF
J gene: TRBJ1-2; D gene: TRBD1; V gene: TRBV4-3; clone size: .; CDR3 DNA: TGCGCCAGCAGCCAAGGTAGACAGGGAGGAAACTATGGCTACACCTTC; CDR3 protein: CASSQGRQGGNYGYTF
J gene: TRBJ2-3; D gene: TRBD2; V gene: TRBV6-1; clone size: .; CDR3 DNA: TGTGCCAGCAGTGGGTGGACTAGCGGGAGGTACACAGATACGCAGTATTTT; CDR3 protein: CASSGWTSGRYTDTQYF
J gene: TRBJ2-6; D gene: .; V gene: TRBV9; clone size: few; CDR3 DNA: TGTGCCAGCAGCGTAGATGCGGGTCTGGCTGGGGCCAACGTCCTGACTTTC; CDR3 protein: CASSVDAGLAGANVLTF
J gene: TRBJ2-1; D gene: .; V gene: TRBV4-3; clone size: once; CDR3 DNA: TGCGCCAGCAGCCAAGATGAGGCTAGCTACAATGAGCAGTTCTTC; CDR3 protein: CASSQDEASYNEQFF
J gene: TRBJ1-3; D gene: .; V gene: TRBV3-1/TRBV3-2; clone size: .; CDR3 DNA: TGTGCCAGCAGCCAAGACTCGGGCGGAAACACCATATATTTT; CDR3 protein: CASSQDSGGNTIYF
J gene: TRBJ1-4; D gene: TRBD1; V gene: TRBV4-2; clone size: .; CDR3 DNA: TGTGCCAGCAGCCAAGTAGGAGGGGGCGCGGCTAATGAAAAACTGTTTTTT; CDR3 protein: CASSQVGGGAANEKLFF
J gene: TRBJ2-3; D gene: .; V gene: TRBV21-1; clone size: .; CDR3 DNA: TGTGCCAGCAGCAAATTTGGATATTCACCCGACGGGGACACAGATACGCAGTATTTT; CDR3 protein: CASSKFGYSPDGDTDTQYF
J gene: TRBJ1-1; D gene: .; V gene: TRBV5-1; clone size: .; CDR3 DNA: TGCGCCAGCAGCTTGCTGGGGCCGGGTAGGGAAGCTTTCTTT; CDR3 protein: CASSLLGPGREAFF
J gene: TRBJ1-3; D gene: TRBD1; V gene: TRBV30; clone size: once; CDR3 DNA: TGTGCCACCCCCGGCGGGACAGGGTCCCTTTTTGCGGCTGGAAACACCATATATTTT; CDR3 protein: CATPGGTGSLFAAGNTIYF
J gene: TRBJ1-5; D gene: .; V gene: TRBV30; clone size: .; CDR3 DNA: TGTGCCTGGAGTGTACGGAGCAATCAGCCCCAGCATTTT; CDR3 protein: CAWSVRSNQPQHF
J gene: TRBJ1-6; D gene: .; V gene: TRBV5-1; clone size: .; CDR3 DNA: TGCGCCAGCAGCTTCAGGGGACCGGGAGATAATTCACCCCTCCACTTT; CDR3 protein: CASSFRGPGDNSPLHF
J gene: TRBJ2-7; D gene: .; V gene: TRBV20-1; clone size: .; CDR3 DNA: TGCAGTGCTTACCTATACGAGCAGTACTTC; CDR3 protein: CSAYLYEQYF
J gene: TRBJ2-6; D gene: TRBD1; V gene: TRBV9; clone size: .; CDR3 DNA: TGTGCCAGCAGCGTAGGGGTTCTGGGGACAGGGTATCCCTCTGGGGCCAACGTCCTGACTTTC; CDR3 protein: CASSVGVLGTGYPSGANVLTF
J gene: TRBJ1-2; D gene: TRBD1; V gene: TRBV24-1; clone size: .; CDR3 DNA: TGTGCCACCAGTGATTTGCGCTTGGGACAGGATGGGGGAGGCTACACCTTC; CDR3 protein: CATSDLRLGQDGGGYTF
J gene: TRBJ1-4; D gene: .; V gene: TRBV10-3; clone size: .; CDR3 DNA: TGTGCCATCGGGGGGCAAACTAATGAAAAACTGTTTTTT; CDR3 protein: CAIGGQTNEKLFF
J gene: TRBJ2-5; D gene: .; V gene: TRBV7-3; clone size: .; CDR3 DNA: TGTGCCAGCCCCTCCCGAGGGACCCAGTACTTC; CDR3 protein: CASPSRGTQYF
J gene: TRBJ2-1; D gene: .; V gene: TRBV9; clone size: .; CDR3 DNA: TGTGCCCCTCACAAGGACCACAATGAGCAGTTCTTC; CDR3 protein: CAPHKDHNEQFF
J gene: TRBJ2-4; D gene: TRBD2; V gene: TRBV25-1; clone size: .; CDR3 DNA: TGTGCCAGCAGCCCCGGCGGGGGGCGCGGTATAGGCTTC; CDR3 protein: CASSPGGGRGIGF
J gene: TRBJ1-6; D gene: .; V gene: TRBV28; clone size: .; CDR3 DNA: TGTGCCAGCATAGACGGGGGGGCTTCCTATAATTCACCCCTCCACTTT; CDR3 protein: CASIDGGASYNSPLHF
J gene: TRBJ2-3; D gene: .; V gene: TRBV6-5; clone size: .; CDR3 DNA: TGTGCCAGCACGCGGGGGCTAGTTGGCACAGATACGCAGTATTTT; CDR3 protein: CASTRGLVGTDTQYF
J gene: TRBJ2-3; D gene: TRBD1; V gene: TRBV7-8; clone size: .; CDR3 DNA: TGTGCCAGCAGCTCACAGGGGGCGATGAACACAGATACGCAGTATTTT; CDR3 protein: CASSSQGAMNTDTQYF
J gene: TRBJ2-1; D gene: TRBD1; V gene: TRBV19; clone size: .; CDR3 DNA: TGTGCCAGTAGACACCCGGGACAGGCGAACAATGAGCAGTTCTTC; CDR3 protein: CASRHPGQANNEQFF
J gene: TRBJ2-7; D gene: .; V gene: TRBV13; clone size: .; CDR3 DNA: TGTGCCAGCAGCTTTCGACAGGTCAGAGGCTACGAGCAGTACTTC; CDR3 protein: CASSFRQVRGYEQYF
J gene: TRBJ2-7; D gene: .; V gene: TRBV10-3; clone size: .; CDR3 DNA: TGTGCCATCAGTGAGTCACGGGCTGTCTACGAGCAGTACTTC; CDR3 protein: CAISESRAVYEQYF
J gene: TRBJ2-7; D gene: TRBD1; V gene: TRBV4-1; clone size: .; CDR3 DNA: TGCGCCAGCAGCTTGCCGGCCGGGACAGACTCCTACGAGCAGTACTTC; CDR3 protein: CASSLPAGTDSYEQYF
J gene: TRBJ1-1; D gene: TRBD1; V gene: TRBV20-1; clone size: .; CDR3 DNA: TGCAGTGCTAGTACAGGGGGCTCTGGCACTGAAGCTTTCTTT; CDR3 protein: CSASTGGSGTEAFF
J gene: TRBJ1-5; D gene: .; V gene: TRBV7-9; clone size: .; CDR3 DNA: TGTGCCAGCAGCTTAGTCCCCGTCGACAACGAGTTAAGGCCCCAGCATTTT; CDR3 protein: CASSLVPVDNELRPQHF
J gene: TRBJ2-3; D gene: .; V gene: TRBV6-6; clone size: few; CDR3 DNA: TGTGCCAGCAGTTACCGGGACACAGATACGCAGTATTTT; CDR3 protein: CASSYRDTDTQYF
J gene: TRBJ2-5; D gene: .; V gene: TRBV6-5; clone size: once; CDR3 DNA: TGTGCCAGCCACCCGCCGGACCAAGAGACCCAGTACTTC; CDR3 protein: CASHPPDQETQYF
J gene: TRBJ1-2; D gene: TRBD1; V gene: TRBV28; clone size: .; CDR3 DNA: TGTGCCAGCAGTCCCGACAGGGATCATGGCTACACCTTC; CDR3 protein: CASSPDRDHGYTF